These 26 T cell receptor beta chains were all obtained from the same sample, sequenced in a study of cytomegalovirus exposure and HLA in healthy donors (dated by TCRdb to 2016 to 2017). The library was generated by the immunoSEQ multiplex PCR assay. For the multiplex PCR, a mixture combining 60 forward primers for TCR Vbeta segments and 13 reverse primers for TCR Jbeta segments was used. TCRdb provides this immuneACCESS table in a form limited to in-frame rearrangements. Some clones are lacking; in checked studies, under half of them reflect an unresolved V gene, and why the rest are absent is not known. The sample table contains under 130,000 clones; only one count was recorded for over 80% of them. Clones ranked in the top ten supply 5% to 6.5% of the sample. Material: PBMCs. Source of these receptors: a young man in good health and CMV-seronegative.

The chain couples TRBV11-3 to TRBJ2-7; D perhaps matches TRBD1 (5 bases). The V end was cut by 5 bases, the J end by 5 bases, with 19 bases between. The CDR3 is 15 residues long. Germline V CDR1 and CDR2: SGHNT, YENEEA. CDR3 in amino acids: CASSDVTVVLHEQYF. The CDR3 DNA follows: TGTGCCAGCAGCGACGTGACAGTCGTCTTACACGAGCAGTACTTC.

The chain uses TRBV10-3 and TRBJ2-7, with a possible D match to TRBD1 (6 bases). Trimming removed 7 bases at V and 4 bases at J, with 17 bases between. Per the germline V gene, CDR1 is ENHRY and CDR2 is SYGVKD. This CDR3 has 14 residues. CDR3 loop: CAITGTIGDYEQYF. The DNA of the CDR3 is TGTGCCATCACCGGGACAATAGGGGATTACGAGCAGTACTTC.

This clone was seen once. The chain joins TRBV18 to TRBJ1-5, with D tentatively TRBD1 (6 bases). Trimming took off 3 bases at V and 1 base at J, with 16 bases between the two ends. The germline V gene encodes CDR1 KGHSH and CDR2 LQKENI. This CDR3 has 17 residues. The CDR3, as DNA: TGTGCCAGCTCACCCACACGGATAGGACAGAGCAATCAGCCCCAGCATTTT. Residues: CASSPTRIGQSNQPQHF.

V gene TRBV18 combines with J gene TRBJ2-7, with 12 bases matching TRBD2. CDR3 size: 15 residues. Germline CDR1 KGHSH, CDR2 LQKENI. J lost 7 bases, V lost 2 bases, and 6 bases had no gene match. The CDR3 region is CASSPVGLAGREQYF. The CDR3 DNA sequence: TGTGCCAGCTCACCAGTCGGACTAGCGGGAAGGGAGCAGTACTTC.

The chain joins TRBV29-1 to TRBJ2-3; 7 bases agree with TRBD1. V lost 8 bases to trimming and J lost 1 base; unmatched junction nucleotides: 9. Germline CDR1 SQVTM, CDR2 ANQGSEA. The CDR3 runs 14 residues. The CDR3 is CSPMTGTGTDTQYF. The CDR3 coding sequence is TGCAGCCCTATGACAGGGACGGGCACAGATACGCAGTATTTT.

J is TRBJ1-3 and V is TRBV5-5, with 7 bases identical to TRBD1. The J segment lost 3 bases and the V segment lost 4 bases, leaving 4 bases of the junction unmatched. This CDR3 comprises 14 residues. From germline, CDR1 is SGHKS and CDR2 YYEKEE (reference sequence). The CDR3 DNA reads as TGTGCCAGCAGCCAAACAGGGGTTGGAAACACCATATATTTT. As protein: CASSQTGVGNTIYF. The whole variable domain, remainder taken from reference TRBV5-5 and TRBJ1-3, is DAGVTQSPTHLIKTRGQQVTLRCSPISGHKSVSWYQQVLGQGPQFIFQYYEKEERGRGNFPDRFSARQFPNYSSELNVNALLLGDSALYLCASSQTGVGNTIYFGEGSWLTVV.

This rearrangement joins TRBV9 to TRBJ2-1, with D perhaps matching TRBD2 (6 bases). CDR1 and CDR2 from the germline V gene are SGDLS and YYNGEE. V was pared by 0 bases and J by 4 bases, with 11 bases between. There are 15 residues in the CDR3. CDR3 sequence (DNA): TGTGCCAGCAGCGTAGGCCAGCGGGCTTACAATGAGCAGTTCTTC. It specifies CASSVGQRAYNEQFF.

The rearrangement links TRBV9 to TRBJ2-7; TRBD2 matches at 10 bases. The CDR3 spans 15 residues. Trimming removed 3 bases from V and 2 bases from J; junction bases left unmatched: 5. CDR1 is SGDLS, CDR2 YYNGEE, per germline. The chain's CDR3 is CASSARTSGAYEQYF. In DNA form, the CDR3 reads TGTGCCAGCAGCGCCCGGACTAGCGGAGCCTACGAGCAGTACTTC.

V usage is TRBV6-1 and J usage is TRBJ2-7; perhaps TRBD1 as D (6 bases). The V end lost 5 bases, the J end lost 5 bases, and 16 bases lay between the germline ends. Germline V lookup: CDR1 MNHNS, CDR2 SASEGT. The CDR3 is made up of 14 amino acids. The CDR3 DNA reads TGTGCCAGCAGTCCCTTAGGACAGTTCGACGAGCAGTACTTC. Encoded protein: CASSPLGQFDEQYF.

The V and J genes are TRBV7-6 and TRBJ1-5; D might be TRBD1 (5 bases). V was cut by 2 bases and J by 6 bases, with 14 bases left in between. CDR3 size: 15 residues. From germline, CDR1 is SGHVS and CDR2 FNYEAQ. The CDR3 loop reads CASSLSREGSQPQHF. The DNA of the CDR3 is TGTGCCAGCAGCTTATCCAGGGAGGGGAGTCAGCCCCAGCATTTT.

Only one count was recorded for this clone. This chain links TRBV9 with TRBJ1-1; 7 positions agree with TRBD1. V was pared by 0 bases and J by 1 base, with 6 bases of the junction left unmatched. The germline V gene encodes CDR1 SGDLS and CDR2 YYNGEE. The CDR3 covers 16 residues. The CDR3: CASSVGAGTANTEAFF. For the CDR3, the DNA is TGTGCCAGCAGCGTAGGGGCCGGGACAGCGAACACTGAAGCTTTCTTT. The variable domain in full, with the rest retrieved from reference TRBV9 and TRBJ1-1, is DSGVTQTPKHLITATGQRVTLRCSPRSGDLSVYWYQQSLDQGLQFLIQYYNGEERAKGNILERFSAQQFPDLHSELNLSSLELGDSALYFCASSVGAGTANTEAFFGQGTRLTVV.

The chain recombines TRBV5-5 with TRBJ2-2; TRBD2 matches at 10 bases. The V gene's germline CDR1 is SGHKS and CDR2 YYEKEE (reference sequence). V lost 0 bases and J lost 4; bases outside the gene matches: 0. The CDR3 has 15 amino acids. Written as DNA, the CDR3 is TGTGCCAGCAGCTTGGCTAGCGGGAGCACCGGGGAGCTGTTTTTT. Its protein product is CASSLASGSTGELFF. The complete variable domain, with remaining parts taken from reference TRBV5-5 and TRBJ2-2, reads DAGVTQSPTHLIKTRGQQVTLRCSPISGHKSVSWYQQVLGQGPQFIFQYYEKEERGRGNFPDRFSARQFPNYSSELNVNALLLGDSALYLCASSLASGSTGELFFGEGSRLTVL.

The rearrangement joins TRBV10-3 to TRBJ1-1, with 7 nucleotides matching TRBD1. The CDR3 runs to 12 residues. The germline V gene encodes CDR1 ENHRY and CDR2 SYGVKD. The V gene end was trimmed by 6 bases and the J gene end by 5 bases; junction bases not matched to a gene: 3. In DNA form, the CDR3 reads TGTGCCATCAGCGACAGGGTAACTGAAGCTTTCTTT. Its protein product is CAISDRVTEAFF.

The CDR3 DNA sequence: TGTGCCAGCAGCCGTGGACAGGGGGGGAACTACGAGCAGTACTTC. It translates to CASSRGQGGNYEQYF. V is TRBV11-3 and J is TRBJ2-7; 10 nucleotides match TRBD1. Trimming removed 5 bases from V and 3 bases from J; junction bases left unmatched: 7. The CDR3 has 15 amino acids. Germline CDR1 and CDR2: SGHNT and YENEEA.

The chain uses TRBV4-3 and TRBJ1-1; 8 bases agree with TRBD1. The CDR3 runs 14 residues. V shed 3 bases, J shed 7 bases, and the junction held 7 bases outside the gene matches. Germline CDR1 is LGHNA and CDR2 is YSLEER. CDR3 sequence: CASSQYGTGLEAFF. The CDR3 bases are TGCGCCAGCAGCCAGTATGGGACAGGTCTTGAAGCTTTCTTT.

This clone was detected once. CDR3: CASSGDSLNTEAFF. The CDR3 region has the DNA TGTGCCAGCAGCGGGGACAGCCTGAACACTGAAGCTTTCTTT. The chain is built from TRBV6-5 and TRBJ1-1; 7 bases fit TRBD1. The trim removed 6 bases at V and 0 bases at J, leaving 4 bases unmatched. Germline CDR1 and CDR2: MNHEY and SVGAGI. The CDR3 totals 14 residues.

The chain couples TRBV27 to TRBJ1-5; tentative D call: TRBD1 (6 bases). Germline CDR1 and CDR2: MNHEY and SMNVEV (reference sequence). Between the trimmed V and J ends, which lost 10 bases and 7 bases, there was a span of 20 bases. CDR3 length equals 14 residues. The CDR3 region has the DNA TGTGCCACCCAACTAGTGGGGGCTGGGCAGCCCCAGCATTTT. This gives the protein CATQLVGAGQPQHF.

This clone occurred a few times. This CDR3 is CAISDVTGPRETQYF. For the CDR3, the DNA is TGTGCCATCAGTGACGTGACAGGCCCCAGGGAGACCCAGTACTTC. V gene TRBV10-3 combines with J gene TRBJ2-5, with D possibly TRBD1 on 6 matching bases. The CDR3 runs to 15 residues. Germline loops: CDR1 ENHRY, CDR2 SYGVKD. V was trimmed by 3 bases and J by 5 bases, leaving 16 bases between them.

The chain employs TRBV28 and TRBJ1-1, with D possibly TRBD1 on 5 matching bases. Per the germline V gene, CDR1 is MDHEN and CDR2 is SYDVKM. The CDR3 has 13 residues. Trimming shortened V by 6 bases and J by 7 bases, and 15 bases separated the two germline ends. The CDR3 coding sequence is TGTGCCAGCAGCCAACCCGCGGGGGGTGAAGCTTTCTTT. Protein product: CASSQPAGGEAFF.

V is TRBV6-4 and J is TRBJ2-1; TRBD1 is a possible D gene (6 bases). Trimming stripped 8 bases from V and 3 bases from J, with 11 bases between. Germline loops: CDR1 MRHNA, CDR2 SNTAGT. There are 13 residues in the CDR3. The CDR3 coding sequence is TGTGCCAGCTCCCGGGACAACTACAATGAGCAGTTCTTC. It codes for CASSRDNYNEQFF.

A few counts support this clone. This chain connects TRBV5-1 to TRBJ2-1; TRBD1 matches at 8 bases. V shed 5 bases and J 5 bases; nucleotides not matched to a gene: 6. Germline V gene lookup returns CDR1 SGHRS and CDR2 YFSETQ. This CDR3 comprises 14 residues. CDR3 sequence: CASRVAGGHNEQFF. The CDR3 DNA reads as TGCGCCAGCAGGGTGGCAGGGGGCCACAATGAGCAGTTCTTC.

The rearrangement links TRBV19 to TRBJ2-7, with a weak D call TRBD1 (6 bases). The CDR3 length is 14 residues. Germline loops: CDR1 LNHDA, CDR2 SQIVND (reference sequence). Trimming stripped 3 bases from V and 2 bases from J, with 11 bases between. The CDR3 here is CASSMSDRTYEQYF. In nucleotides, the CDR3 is TGTGCCAGTAGTATGTCGGACAGAACCTACGAGCAGTACTTC. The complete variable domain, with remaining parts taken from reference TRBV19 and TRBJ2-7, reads DGGITQSPKYLFRKEGQNVTLSCEQNLNHDAMYWYRQDPGQGLRLIYYSQIVNDFQKGDIAEGYSVSREKKESFPLTVTSAQKNPTAFYLCASSMSDRTYEQYFGPGTRLTVT.

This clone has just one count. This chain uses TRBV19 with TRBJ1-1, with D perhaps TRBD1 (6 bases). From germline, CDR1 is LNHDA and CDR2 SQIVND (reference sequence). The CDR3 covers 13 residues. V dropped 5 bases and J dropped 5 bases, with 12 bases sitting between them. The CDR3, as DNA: TGTGCCAGTAGTCTTAACAGGGATACTGAAGCTTTCTTT. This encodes CASSLNRDTEAFF.

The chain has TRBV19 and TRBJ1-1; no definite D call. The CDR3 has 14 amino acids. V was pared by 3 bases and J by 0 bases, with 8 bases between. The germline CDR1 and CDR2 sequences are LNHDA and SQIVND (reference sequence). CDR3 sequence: CASSMVSMNTEAFF. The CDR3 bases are TGTGCCAGTAGTATGGTCAGTATGAACACTGAAGCTTTCTTT.

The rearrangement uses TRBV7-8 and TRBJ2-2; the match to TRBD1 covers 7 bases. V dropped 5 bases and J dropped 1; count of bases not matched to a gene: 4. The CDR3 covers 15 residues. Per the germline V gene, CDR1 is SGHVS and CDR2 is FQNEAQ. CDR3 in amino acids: CASSVTGLNTGELFF. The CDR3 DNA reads TGTGCCAGCAGCGTGACAGGGCTGAACACCGGGGAGCTGTTTTTT.

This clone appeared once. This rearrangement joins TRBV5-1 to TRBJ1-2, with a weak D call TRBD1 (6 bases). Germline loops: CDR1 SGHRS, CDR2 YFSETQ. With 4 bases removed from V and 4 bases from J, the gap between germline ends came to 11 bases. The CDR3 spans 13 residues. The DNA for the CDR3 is TGCGCCAGCAGCGCACAGGGTGGCTATGGCTACACCTTC. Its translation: CASSAQGGYGYTF.